One T cell receptor beta chain is described in this entry. Its target is not known. This entry comes from a study of long-term antiretroviral therapy in people with HIV. Study-wide results and caveats: Repertoires looked antigen-experienced, with only a slight naive shift after ART. Even long-term ART left TRB diversity below transplant donor controls, despite gains.

An immunoSEQ assay, version v3.0, was performed at survey level. Clones were read by immunoSEQ multiplex PCR, and TCRdb kept only the in-frame ones, dropping some. The data hold tens of thousands of clones, with more than 75% observed a single time. Germline values: CDR1 GTSNPN, CDR2 SVGIG (reference sequence). Between the trimmed V and J ends, which lost 3 bases and 0 bases, there was a span of 17 bases. CDR3 length equals 16 residues. Every one of the participants with HIV received treatment in the United States. Specimens retained roughly 0.95-11 million cryopreserved PBMC preceding DNA extraction.

This chain connects TRBV30 to TRBJ1-1, with D uncertain. The TCR comes from a woman between 40 and 50 years old with HIV. The specimen comprised unsorted PBMCs, sampled 0.5 years after starting antiretroviral therapy. The CDR3: CAWRRTGVKLNTEAFF. In nucleotides, the CDR3 is TGTGCCTGGAGGAGGACCGGAGTCAAACTGAACACTGAAGCTTTCTTT.